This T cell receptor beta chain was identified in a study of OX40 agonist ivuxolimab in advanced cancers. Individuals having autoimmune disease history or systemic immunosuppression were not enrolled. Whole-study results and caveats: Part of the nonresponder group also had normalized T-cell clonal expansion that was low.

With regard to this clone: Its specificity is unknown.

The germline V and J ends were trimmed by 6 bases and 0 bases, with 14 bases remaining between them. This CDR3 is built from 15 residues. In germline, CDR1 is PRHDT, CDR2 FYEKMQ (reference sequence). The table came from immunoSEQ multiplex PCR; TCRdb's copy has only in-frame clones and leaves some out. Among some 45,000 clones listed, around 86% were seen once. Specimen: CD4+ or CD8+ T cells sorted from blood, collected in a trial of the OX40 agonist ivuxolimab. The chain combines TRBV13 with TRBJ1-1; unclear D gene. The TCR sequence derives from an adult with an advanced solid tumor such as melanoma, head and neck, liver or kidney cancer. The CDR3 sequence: CASSQTVLLNTEAFF. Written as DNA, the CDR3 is TGTGCCAGCAGTCAAACGGTACTCCTGAACACTGAAGCTTTCTTT.